This is a list of T cell receptor beta chains from one sample in a study of T cells in Graves' hyperthyroidism and ophthalmopathy. TCRdb re-called the multiplex PCR reads with MiXCR, one entry per CDR3 protein. The profile shows fewer than 900,000 distinct CDR3 sequences, 16% of them singletons. The sample consisted of blood. Receptor source: a man between 18 and 35 years old with Graves' hyperthyroidism. The CDR3 runs from the conserved cysteine through the conserved F or W. A D gene is named only where the DNA matches it firmly. Rows may omit the clone size; those that give it use once, few, many or a size class.

12,few,TRBV7-9,-,TRBJ1-2,TGTGCCAGCAGCTTAGTATCTACGGGCTACACCTTC,CASSLVSTGYTF
14,many,TRBV28,TRBD1,TRBJ2-7,TGTGCCAGCAGTTCGGGACAGCTGACCGACGAGCAGTACTTC,CASSSGQLTDEQYF
15,-,TRBV28,TRBD1,TRBJ2-5,TGTGCCAGCAGTTTAGGGACAGGGGGCCTGGAGACCCAGTACTTC,CASSLGTGGLETQYF
11,many,TRBV30,-,TRBJ1-1,TGTGCCTGGACAGGAAGTGCTGAAGCTTTCTTT,CAWTGSAEAFF
14,many,TRBV20-1,-,TRBJ2-7,TGCAGTGCTAAGGCCGACAGTGACTACTACGAGCAGTACTTC,CSAKADSDYYEQYF
15,-,TRBV3-1,TRBD2,TRBJ2-7,TGTACCAGCAGCCAGGGACTAGCTTATTTCTACGAGCAGTACTTC,CTSSQGLAYFYEQYF
15,few,TRBV28,-,TRBJ1-2,TGTGCCAGCAGTCCCCTGGGGGGCAGGAACTATGGCTACACCTTC,CASSPLGGRNYGYTF
15,few,TRBV28,-,TRBJ2-7,TGTGCCAGCAGTTCTCCTGGCCGGGTACGGGAAGAGCAGTACTTC,CASSSPGRVREEQYF
12,many,TRBV7-8,-,TRBJ1-2,TGTGCCAGCAGCCCGGCAGGCTATGGCTACACCTTC,CASSPAGYGYTF
17,-,TRBV10-3,TRBD1,TRBJ1-1,TGTGCCATCAGCTCTATCGGGACAGGGGGCTTTAACACTGAAGCTTTCTTT,CAISSIGTGGFNTEAFF
16,-,TRBV19,TRBD2,TRBJ2-7,TGTGCCAGTAGTATAGGGTTCGGGGGGAGCTCCTACGAGCAGTACTTC,CASSIGFGGSSYEQYF
15,-,TRBV2,TRBD1,TRBJ2-5,TGTGCCAGCAGTGAAGCCGGGACAGGGGTAGAGACCCAGTACTTC,CASSEAGTGVETQYF
16,-,TRBV7-8,TRBD1,TRBJ2-7,TGCGCCAGCAGCAAAGGGACAGGGGACTCCTCCTACGAGCAGTACTTC,CASSKGTGDSSYEQYF
18,many,TRBV5-5,TRBD2,TRBJ2-3,TGTGCCAGCAGCGCAGGACTAGCGGGAGGTTATTATTCAGATACGCAGTATTTT,CASSAGLAGGYYSDTQYF
15,few,TRBV15,TRBD2,TRBJ2-5,TGTGCCACCAGCAGAGGGCTAGCGGGAAAAGAGACCCAGTACTTC,CATSRGLAGKETQYF
15,many,TRBV18,TRBD1,TRBJ2-3,TGTGCCAGCTCACCTTCCGGGACAGGGTCAGATACGCAGTATTTT,CASSPSGTGSDTQYF
15,few,TRBV19,TRBD2,TRBJ2-1,TGTGCCAGTAGTGGGGCGGGAGGGCCCTACAATGAGCAGTTCTTC,CASSGAGGPYNEQFF